Listed below are T cell receptor beta chains from one sample, sequenced in a study of T cell repertoires in cytomegalovirus infection. TCRdb used MiXCR to reprocess the reads, holding one entry per CDR3 protein. In the table there are 200,000 to 250,000 distinct CDR3 sequences, 38% of which are singletons. No cognate antigen is known for these TCRs. The sample here was CD8+ T cells from cultured PBMCs, taken from culture after CMV antigen stimulation. These receptors all come from a human donor in good health (CMV status not recorded). Some clones in this sample may be carry-over from other donors' samples. Each CDR3 is given with its conserved first and last residue. Fields, in order: V gene, clone size, D gene, J gene, CDR3 DNA, CDR3 protein. A D gene is named only where the DNA matches it firmly. The size field is filled for only some rows; it gives once, few, many or a size class.

v_gene: TRBV12-5; abundance: .; d_gene: TRBD1; j_gene: TRBJ2-3; CDR3nt: TGTGCTAGTGGTCCGCGGACAGGGTTGACAGATACGCAGTATTTT; CDR3aa: CASGPRTGLTDTQYF
v_gene: TRBV28; abundance: few; d_gene: .; j_gene: TRBJ1-4; CDR3nt: TGTGCCACCGCTGGGAATAATGAAAAACTGTTTTTT; CDR3aa: CATAGNNEKLFF
v_gene: TRBV11-2; abundance: many; d_gene: TRBD1; j_gene: TRBJ2-1; CDR3nt: TGTGCCAGCAGCTCAACCGGGACAGGGGAGTACAGTGAGCAGTTCTTC; CDR3aa: CASSSTGTGEYSEQFF
v_gene: TRBV5-4; abundance: .; d_gene: .; j_gene: TRBJ2-1; CDR3nt: TGTGCCAGAAGCCCAGAGACCGGGGAGCAGTTCTTC; CDR3aa: CARSPETGEQFF
v_gene: TRBV27; abundance: .; d_gene: .; j_gene: TRBJ1-1; CDR3nt: TGTGCCAGCAATTCCGGAGAGGAGAACACTGAAGCTTTCTTT; CDR3aa: CASNSGEENTEAFF
v_gene: TRBV7-6; abundance: many; d_gene: .; j_gene: TRBJ2-3; CDR3nt: TGTGCCAGCAGCCCCTTAGGAGATACGCAGTATTTT; CDR3aa: CASSPLGDTQYF
v_gene: TRBV7-2; abundance: .; d_gene: .; j_gene: TRBJ2-4; CDR3nt: TGTGCCAGCAGCTTAGGTTACTCAAACATTCAGTACTTC; CDR3aa: CASSLGYSNIQYF
v_gene: TRBV7-8; abundance: .; d_gene: TRBD1; j_gene: TRBJ2-5; CDR3nt: TGTGCCAGCATTCAGACAGGGCAAGAGACCCAGTACTTC; CDR3aa: CASIQTGQETQYF
v_gene: TRBV27; abundance: .; d_gene: .; j_gene: TRBJ1-1; CDR3nt: TGTGCCAGCAGCCAGGGTGGGGACACTGAAGCTTTCTTT; CDR3aa: CASSQGGDTEAFF
v_gene: TRBV4-1; abundance: .; d_gene: .; j_gene: TRBJ1-6; CDR3nt: TGCGCCAGCACCGGACAGACTAATTCACCCCTCCACTTT; CDR3aa: CASTGQTNSPLHF
v_gene: TRBV7-2; abundance: many; d_gene: .; j_gene: TRBJ2-5; CDR3nt: TGTGCCAGCAGCTTAGTGGACACCGGAGGAGAGACCCAGTACTTC; CDR3aa: CASSLVDTGGETQYF
v_gene: TRBV28; abundance: .; d_gene: TRBD1; j_gene: TRBJ1-6; CDR3nt: TGTGCCAGCAGTTTAATTGTGGGGACAGGGGGCTGGAATTCACCCCTCCACTTT; CDR3aa: CASSLIVGTGGWNSPLHF
v_gene: TRBV19; abundance: few; d_gene: TRBD1; j_gene: TRBJ2-6; CDR3nt: TGTGCCAGCTATACAGGGGCTGGGGCCAACGTCCTGACTTTC; CDR3aa: CASYTGAGANVLTF
v_gene: TRBV28; abundance: few; d_gene: .; j_gene: TRBJ1-5; CDR3nt: TGTGCCAGCAGGAGAATCGACGGAATCAATCAGCCCCAGCATTTT; CDR3aa: CASRRIDGINQPQHF
v_gene: TRBV12-3/TRBV12-4; abundance: few; d_gene: TRBD1; j_gene: TRBJ2-5; CDR3nt: TGTGCCAGCAGTTGGGGGGGACAGGGGGAGACCCAGTACTTC; CDR3aa: CASSWGGQGETQYF
v_gene: TRBV12-5; abundance: .; d_gene: .; j_gene: TRBJ2-1; CDR3nt: TGTGCTAGTGCGACGGGGGTCTTGTCCTACAATGAGCAGTTCTTC; CDR3aa: CASATGVLSYNEQFF
v_gene: TRBV7-9; abundance: few; d_gene: TRBD1; j_gene: TRBJ2-4; CDR3nt: TGTGCCAGCAGTGAAACAGGGGGCTTGGCCAAAAACATTCAGTACTTC; CDR3aa: CASSETGGLAKNIQYF
v_gene: TRBV11-2; abundance: .; d_gene: .; j_gene: TRBJ2-7; CDR3nt: TGTGCCAGCAGCTCCGACCAAGTTGGCGAGCAGTACTTC; CDR3aa: CASSSDQVGEQYF
v_gene: TRBV7-8; abundance: few; d_gene: TRBD1; j_gene: TRBJ1-4; CDR3nt: TGTGCCAGCAGCCCCAAGGGGGCGAGGAGAGAAAAACTGTTTTTT; CDR3aa: CASSPKGARREKLFF
v_gene: TRBV5-1; abundance: .; d_gene: TRBD2; j_gene: TRBJ2-2; CDR3nt: TGCGCCAGCAAAGCTATACTAGCGGCGAACACCGGGGAGCTGTTTTTT; CDR3aa: CASKAILAANTGELFF
v_gene: TRBV11-2; abundance: few; d_gene: .; j_gene: TRBJ2-7; CDR3nt: TGTGCCAGCAGCTCGTGGACCGGTGTTAATCCCGGTCAGTACTTC; CDR3aa: CASSSWTGVNPGQYF
v_gene: TRBV27; abundance: .; d_gene: .; j_gene: TRBJ1-1; CDR3nt: TGTGCCAGCTCGATTCCCGGAAGGACAGAAGCTTTCTTT; CDR3aa: CASSIPGRTEAFF
v_gene: TRBV7-3; abundance: once; d_gene: TRBD2; j_gene: TRBJ2-2; CDR3nt: TGTGCCAGCAGACCTACTAGGACTAGCGTTGCCGGGGAGCTGTTTTTT; CDR3aa: CASRPTRTSVAGELFF
v_gene: TRBV7-6; abundance: few; d_gene: TRBD1; j_gene: TRBJ1-1; CDR3nt: TGTGCCAGCAGCCATACTCAAAGACAGGGTAACACTGAAGCTTTCTTT; CDR3aa: CASSHTQRQGNTEAFF
v_gene: TRBV6-8; abundance: few; d_gene: TRBD1; j_gene: TRBJ1-5; CDR3nt: TGTGCCAGCAGCCTTTACCCCCCAGGGGGCGAGGTGAACAATCAGCCCCAGCATTTT; CDR3aa: CASSLYPPGGEVNNQPQHF
v_gene: TRBV28; abundance: .; d_gene: TRBD1; j_gene: TRBJ1-2; CDR3nt: TGTGCCAGCAGTTTGGACAGGTTGAGTAACTATGGCTACACCTTC; CDR3aa: CASSLDRLSNYGYTF
v_gene: TRBV7-6; abundance: few; d_gene: .; j_gene: TRBJ1-2; CDR3nt: TGTGCCAGCAGTTCAAAAAGGGTGTCCGGCTACACCTTC; CDR3aa: CASSSKRVSGYTF
v_gene: TRBV28; abundance: .; d_gene: .; j_gene: TRBJ2-5; CDR3nt: TGTGCCAGCACCTCCGGGACCCGAGAGACCCAGTACTTC; CDR3aa: CASTSGTRETQYF
v_gene: TRBV20-1; abundance: .; d_gene: TRBD2; j_gene: TRBJ2-7; CDR3nt: TGCAGTGCTAGAGGAGGAGCGGGGGCCAGCTCCTACGAGCAGTACTTC; CDR3aa: CSARGGAGASSYEQYF
v_gene: TRBV27; abundance: few; d_gene: TRBD1; j_gene: TRBJ1-5; CDR3nt: TGTGCCAGCAGACCGGGACAGATTCTCAGCAATCAGCCCCAGCATTTT; CDR3aa: CASRPGQILSNQPQHF
v_gene: TRBV7-2; abundance: few; d_gene: .; j_gene: TRBJ2-3; CDR3nt: TGTGCCAGCAGCTTAGGCCTACTCACAGATACGCAGTATTTT; CDR3aa: CASSLGLLTDTQYF